One and the same sample provided the 18 T cell receptor beta chains below, sequenced in a study of T cell repertoires in cytomegalovirus infection (dated by TCRdb to about 2019). The treatment or condition label, read with the paper, signifies: in vitro stimulation with specific CMV peptide epitopes to enrich CMV-specific T cells. Instrument on record: Illumina HiSeq 1500. In-frame beta chains were kept once TCRdb had trimmed the public reads at Q25 with fastp and called clones with MiXCR. Each record represents a unique CDR3 protein, reported with the most common genes and DNA among its rows. The sample profile shows about 35,000 distinct CDR3 sequences; approximately 52% of them were found once. Jointly, the top ten make up more than 80% of the sample. These receptors' targets are unknown. Sample: CD8+ T cells from cultured PBMCs, taken from culture after CMV antigen stimulation. The receptors derive from a human donor in good health (CMV status not recorded). Some clones in this sample may be carry-over from other donors' samples.

The rearrangement links TRBV12-3 or TRBV12-4 to TRBJ1-1, with TRBD1 matching over 9 bases. V trimming: 1 base; J trimming: 7 bases; junction bases outside the gene matches: 4. The CDR3 is 14 amino acids. DNA of the CDR3: TGTGCCAGCAGTTTAGGGGGGACAGGGTTTGAAGCTTTCTTT. Residues: CASSLGGTGFEAFF.

The chain combines TRBV28 with TRBJ2-2; TRBD2 agrees at 11 bases. Germline trimming cut 6 bases from V and 5 bases from J; bases unmatched to any gene: 14. Germline CDR1 is MDHEN and CDR2 is SYDVKM. The CDR3 contains 18 residues. The CDR3 region has the DNA TGTGCCAGCAGGCCCTATTACCTAGCGGGAGGAGGTACCGGGGAGCTGTTTTTT. The encoded protein is CASRPYYLAGGGTGELFF.

There are many counts of this clonotype. The chain has TRBV12-3 or TRBV12-4 and TRBJ1-1; 7 bases match TRBD1. The trim removed 9 bases at V and 1 base at J, leaving 14 bases unmatched. The CDR3 is 16 residues long. CDR3 DNA sequence: TGTGCCAGTCACCCGACAGGGAAGGGCTGGAACACTGAAGCTTTCTTT. It is translated as CASHPTGKGWNTEAFF.

The V and J genes are TRBV6-1 and TRBJ1-1; D is unclear. Trimming stripped 7 bases from V and 7 bases from J, with 16 bases between. The germline CDR1 and CDR2 sequences are MNHNS and SASEGT. This CDR3 is built from 13 residues. The CDR3 bases are TGTGCCAGCAAAATAACTAGGACCGTTGAAGCTTTCTTT. Amino acids: CASKITRTVEAFF.

The chain is built from TRBV15 and TRBJ1-3, with D hard to call. There are 17 residues in the CDR3. Per germline, CDR1 LNHNV and CDR2 YYDKDF (reference sequence). V shed 0 bases and J shed 0 bases, with 12 bases lying between them. DNA of the CDR3: TGTGCCACCAGCAGAGATCGGGCAACCGGCTCTGGAAACACCATATATTTT. Its protein product is CATSRDRATGSGNTIYF.

On this clonotype: A much larger clone differs from this one at a single base, so this may be a read error. The rearrangement joins TRBV7-9 to TRBJ1-2; possibly TRBD1 for D (6 bases). This CDR3 region has 15 residues. The V end lost 6 bases, the J end lost 8 bases, and 22 bases lay between the germline ends. Germline V gene data show CDR1 as SEHNR and CDR2 as FQNEAQ (reference sequence). The CDR3 nucleotides read TGTGCCAGCAGGGACAGCCTCTCCCCCTGGGGAGGCTACACCTTC. This sequence encodes CASRDSLSPWGGYTF.

V gene TRBV4-1 combines with J gene TRBJ2-7; D unresolved. The V and J ends lost 1 base and 0 bases respectively, with 10 bases between them. Germline V gene data show CDR1 as MGHRA and CDR2 as YSYEKL. This CDR3 is 15 amino acids long. The CDR3 here is CASSQGSASSYEQYF. The CDR3 coding sequence is TGCGCCAGCAGCCAAGGCAGCGCGAGCTCCTACGAGCAGTACTTC.

This clonotype was observed a few times. CDR3 in DNA: TGTGCCAGCAGCTTAGTCTGGGCAGGGGCTCAAGAGACCCAGTACTTC. Amino acid sequence: CASSLVWAGAQETQYF. This chain links TRBV7-6 with TRBJ2-5, with D perhaps matching TRBD1 (6 bases). The CDR3 runs to 16 residues. Germline V gene data show CDR1 as SGHVS and CDR2 as FNYEAQ. Trimming stripped 1 base from V and 2 bases from J, with 14 bases between.

The V gene is TRBV7-6, the J gene TRBJ2-1; no firm D call. Germline CDR1 is SGHVS and CDR2 is FNYEAQ. V dropped 4 bases and J dropped 7 bases, with 5 bases sitting between them. The CDR3 is 11 residues long. CDR3 nucleotides: TGTGCCAGCAGCTCCCTAAATGAGCAGTTCTTC. This gives the protein CASSSLNEQFF.

The rearrangement links TRBV7-2 to TRBJ2-1; 15 nucleotides line up with TRBD2. Germline loops: CDR1 SGHTA, CDR2 FQGNSA. V trimming: 8 bases; J trimming: 9 bases; junction bases outside the gene matches: 5. The CDR3 is 14 residues long. CDR3: CASGRTSGGGEQFF. In nucleotides, the CDR3 is TGTGCCAGCGGCCGGACTAGCGGGGGGGGTGAGCAGTTCTTC. Using reference TRBV7-2 and TRBJ2-1 for the parts outside the CDR3, the full variable domain is GAGVSQSPSNKVTEKGKDVELRCDPISGHTALYWYRQSLGQGLEFLIYFQGNSAPDKSGLPSDRFSAERTGGSVSTLTIQRTQQEDSAVYLCASGRTSGGGEQFFGPGTRLTVL.

The V gene is TRBV4-1, the J gene TRBJ2-7; a possible D gene is TRBD2 (6 bases). Per germline, CDR1 MGHRA and CDR2 YSYEKL. The CDR3 sequence is 14 residues long. Trimming took 4 bases from V and 3 from J, leaving 13 bases between them. The CDR3: CASSRSGLIYEQYF. CDR3 coding DNA: TGCGCCAGCAGCCGTAGCGGCCTAATCTACGAGCAGTACTTC.

The chain is built from TRBV28 and TRBJ1-6; TRBD1 might be the D (5 bases). Germline V gene data show CDR1 as MDHEN and CDR2 as SYDVKM. Trimming removed 1 base at V and 3 bases at J, with 13 bases between. The CDR3 totals 17 residues. For the CDR3, the DNA is TGTGCCAGCAGTTTATCGGGGTGGGGGATCTATAATTCACCCCTCCACTTT. Its translation is CASSLSGWGIYNSPLHF. Using reference TRBV28 and TRBJ1-6 for the parts outside the CDR3, the full variable domain is DVKVTQSSRYLVKRTGEKVFLECVQDMDHENMFWYRQDPGLGLRLIYFSYDVKMKEKGDIPEGYSVSREKKERFSLILESASTNQTSMYLCASSLSGWGIYNSPLHFGNGTRLTVT.

J is TRBJ1-1 and V is TRBV29-1; the D is unclear. The V end was cut by 1 base, the J end by 10 bases, with 13 bases between. The CDR3 contains 12 residues. Germline lookup yields CDR1 SQVTM and CDR2 ANQGSEA. The CDR3 region is CSVEGQEDAAFF. The CDR3 nucleotides read TGCAGCGTTGAAGGGCAGGAGGATGCAGCTTTCTTT.

The chain links TRBV6-5 to TRBJ2-1, with TRBD2 matching over 9 bases. CDR1 is MNHEY, CDR2 SVGAGI, per germline. The junction had 13 bases not matched to a gene; V was cut back by 10 bases and J by 9 bases. The CDR3 contains 14 residues. Here the CDR3 reads CATVRGGAHGEQFF. CDR3 bases: TGTGCCACCGTTCGCGGGGGGGCTCACGGTGAGCAGTTCTTC.

The chain has TRBV5-1 and TRBJ2-7; D may match TRBD1 or TRBD2 (5 bases each). The CDR3 is 15 amino acids. In germline, CDR1 is SGHRS, CDR2 YFSETQ. V lost 2 bases, J lost 0 bases, and 12 bases lay in between. CDR3 in amino acids: CASSLRQRSSYEQYF. CDR3 nucleotide sequence: TGCGCCAGCAGCTTACGACAGCGGAGCTCCTACGAGCAGTACTTC. The variable domain in full, completed from reference TRBV5-1 and TRBJ2-7, reads KAGVTQTPRYLIKTRGQQVTLSCSPISGHRSVSWYQQTPGQGLQFLFEYFSETQRNKGNFPGRFSGRQFSNSRSEMNVSTLELGDSALYLCASSLRQRSSYEQYFGPGTRLTVT.

The V gene is TRBV7-2, the J gene TRBJ1-5, with a tentative D call TRBD1 (5 bases). The germline CDR1 and CDR2 sequences are SGHTA and FQGNSA. The CDR3 loop spans 14 amino acids. V was clipped by 6 bases and J by 1 base, with 10 bases between them. In DNA, the CDR3 is TGTGCCAGCAGAGGGCAGGGAAGCAATCAGCCCCAGCATTTT. Residues: CASRGQGSNQPQHF.

This chain links TRBV28 with TRBJ1-1, with D tentatively TRBD1 (6 bases). Looked up from germline, CDR1 is MDHEN and CDR2 is SYDVKM. The CDR3 loop spans 18 amino acids. V lost 8 bases, J lost 6 bases, and 31 bases lay in between. CDR3 bases: TGTGCCAGCCCCCCGCCGGCAGGGGACTTCAGGGGTACGCCTGAAGCTTTCTTT. Amino acids: CASPPPAGDFRGTPEAFF.

The CDR3 nucleotides are TGTGCCAGCACCCGAGGGGGTCGGGGGGGGAACACTGAAGCTTTCTTT. It encodes CASTRGGRGGNTEAFF. The chain is built from TRBV7-6 and TRBJ1-1; maybe TRBD1 (6 bases). V lost 7 bases, J lost 1 base, and 19 bases lay in between. Germline-derived CDR1 and CDR2 are SGHVS and FNYEAQ. The CDR3 sequence is 16 residues long.